The source of this T cell receptor beta chain is a study of OX40 agonist ivuxolimab in advanced cancers. Overall study findings and caveats: Antigen specificity was not determined for the expanded peripheral T cells.

The assay was immunoSEQ multiplex PCR, and TCRdb's table has in-frame clones only and misses some. The table records 85,000 to 95,000 clones, roughly 90% of them present only once. As concerns this clone: As yet, its antigen is unknown.

The germline CDR1 and CDR2 sequences are SGHTA and FQGNSA. V was clipped by 6 bases and J by 2 bases; unmatched bases: 12. The CDR3 runs 18 residues. The rearrangement uses TRBV7-2 and TRBJ2-3; 12 bases line up with TRBD2. The receptor was isolated from an adult with an advanced solid tumor such as melanoma, head and neck, liver or kidney cancer. The sample in question was CD4+ or CD8+ T cells sorted from blood, obtained in a trial of the OX40 agonist ivuxolimab. The CDR3 region has the DNA TGTGCCAGCAGTTATAAGGCCGGACTAGCGGGGTTCACAGATACGCAGTATTTT. Translation: CASSYKAGLAGFTDTQYF.